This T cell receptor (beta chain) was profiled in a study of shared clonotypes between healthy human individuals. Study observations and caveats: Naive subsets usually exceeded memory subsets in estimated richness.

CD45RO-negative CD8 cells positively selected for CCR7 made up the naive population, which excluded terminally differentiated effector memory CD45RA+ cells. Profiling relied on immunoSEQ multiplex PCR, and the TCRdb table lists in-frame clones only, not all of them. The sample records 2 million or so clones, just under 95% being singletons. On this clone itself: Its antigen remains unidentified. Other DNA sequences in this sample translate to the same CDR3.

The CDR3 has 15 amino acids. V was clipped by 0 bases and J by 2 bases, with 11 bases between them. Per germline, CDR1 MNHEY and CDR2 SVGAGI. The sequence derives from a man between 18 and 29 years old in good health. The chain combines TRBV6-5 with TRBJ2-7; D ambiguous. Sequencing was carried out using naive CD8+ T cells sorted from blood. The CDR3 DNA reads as TGTGCCAGCAGTTACTCCGCGTCGGGCACCTACGAGCAGTACTTC. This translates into CASSYSASGTYEQYF.